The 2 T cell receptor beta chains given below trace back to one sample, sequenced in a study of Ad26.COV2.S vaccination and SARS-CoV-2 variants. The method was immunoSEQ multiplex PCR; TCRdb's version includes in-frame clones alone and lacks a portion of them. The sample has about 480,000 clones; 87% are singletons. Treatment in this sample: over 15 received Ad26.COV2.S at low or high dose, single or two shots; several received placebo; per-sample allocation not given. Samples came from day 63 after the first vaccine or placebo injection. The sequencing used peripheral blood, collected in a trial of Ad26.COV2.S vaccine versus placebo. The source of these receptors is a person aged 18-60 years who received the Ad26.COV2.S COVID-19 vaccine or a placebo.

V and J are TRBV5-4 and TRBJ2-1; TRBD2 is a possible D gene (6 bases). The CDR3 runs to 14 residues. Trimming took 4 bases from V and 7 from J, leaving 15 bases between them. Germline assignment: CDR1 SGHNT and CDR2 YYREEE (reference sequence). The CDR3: CASSLLGDSNEQFF. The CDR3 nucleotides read TGTGCCAGCAGCCTGCTCGGGGACTCTAATGAGCAGTTCTTC.

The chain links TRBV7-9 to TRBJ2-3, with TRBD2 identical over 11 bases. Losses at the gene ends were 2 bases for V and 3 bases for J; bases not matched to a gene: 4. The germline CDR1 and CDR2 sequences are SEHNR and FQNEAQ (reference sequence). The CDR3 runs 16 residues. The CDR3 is CASSLLGLAVTDTQYF. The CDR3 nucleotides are TGTGCCAGCAGCTTATTGGGACTAGCGGTTACAGATACGCAGTATTTT.